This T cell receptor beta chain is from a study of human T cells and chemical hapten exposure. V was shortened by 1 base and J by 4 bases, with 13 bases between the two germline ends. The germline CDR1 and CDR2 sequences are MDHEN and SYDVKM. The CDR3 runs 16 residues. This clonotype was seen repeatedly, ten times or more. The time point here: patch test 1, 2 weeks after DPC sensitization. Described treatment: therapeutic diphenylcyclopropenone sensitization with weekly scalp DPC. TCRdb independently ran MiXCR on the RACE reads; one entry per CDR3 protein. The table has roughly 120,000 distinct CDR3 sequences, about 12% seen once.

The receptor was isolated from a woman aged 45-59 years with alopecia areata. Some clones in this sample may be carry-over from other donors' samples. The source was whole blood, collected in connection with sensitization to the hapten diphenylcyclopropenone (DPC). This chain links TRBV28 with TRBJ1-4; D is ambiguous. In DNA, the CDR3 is TGTGCCAGCAGTTTATCTGGGAAGGGAATTAATGAAAAACTGTTTTTT. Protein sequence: CASSLSGKGINEKLFF.